The clone carrying this T cell receptor (beta chain) was counted ten times or more. J lost 6 bases, V lost 2 bases, and 10 bases had no gene match. The CDR3 extends over 16 amino acids. Looked up from germline, CDR1 is SGHVS and CDR2 is FNYEAQ. TCRdb reanalysed the RT-PCR reads using MiXCR and keeps one entry per CDR3 protein. The table includes tens of thousands of distinct CDR3 sequences, less than 5% detected once. This sample is drawn from a study of patients and donors after allogeneic stem cell transplantation. The sample comprised blood, either unsorted or a sorted T cell fraction (not recorded which). The sequence was obtained from a human donor who was either an allogeneic HSCT recipient or a stem cell or donor lymphocyte infusion donor (not recorded which). It is not recorded whose cells these are; they may come from a transplant donor. The V call is TRBV7-6, the J call TRBJ1-1, with TRBD1 identical over 9 bases. The CDR3 coding sequence is TGTGCCAGCAGCTTAACACAAGGACAGGGGAGCCCTGAAGCTTTCTTT. This encodes CASSLTQGQGSPEAFF.